These 4 T cell receptor beta chains came from one sample sequenced in a study of PD-1 blockade in classical Hodgkin lymphoma. Assay: immunoSEQ multiplex PCR; the TCRdb copy retains only in-frame clones and omits some. The table has 95,000 to 100,000 clones, around nine tenths seen once. Every one of the patients relapsed after autologous stem cell transplantation (brentuximab vedotin exposure was variable). Sample: peripheral blood mononuclear cells (PBMCs), taken before the second cycle of nivolumab. These TCRs come from a human donor with classical Hodgkin lymphoma.

The gene calls are TRBV6-5 and TRBJ1-5; 9 bases map to TRBD1. CDR1 and CDR2 (germline): MNHEY, SVGAGI. The CDR3 is 14 amino acids. With V trimmed by 6 bases and J by 6 bases, 6 bases remained unmatched. The CDR3 bases are TGTGCCAGCAGCGCGGACAGGGGCCCTCAGCCCCAGCATTTT. Its protein is CASSADRGPQPQHF.

The chain couples TRBV19 to TRBJ2-4; the D is unclear. This CDR3 is built from 15 residues. The V and J ends lost 0 bases and 8 bases respectively, with 14 bases between them. The germline gives CDR1 LNHDA, CDR2 SQIVND (reference sequence). CDR3 sequence reads: CASSIDADLGDIQYF. The CDR3 coding sequence is TGTGCCAGTAGTATAGATGCGGACCTTGGGGACATTCAGTACTTC.

This chain links TRBV7-2 with TRBJ2-7; the match to TRBD2 covers 8 bases. The CDR3 is made up of 15 amino acids. V dropped 4 bases and J dropped 0; count of bases not matched to a gene: 5. CDR1 and CDR2 from the germline V gene are SGHTA and FQGNSA. CDR3 amino acids: CASSSSGGISYEQYF. The DNA for the CDR3 is TGTGCCAGCAGCTCGAGCGGGGGTATCTCCTACGAGCAGTACTTC.

The chain joins TRBV5-1 to TRBJ2-2; 16 bases fit TRBD2. Germline V gene sequence: CDR1 SGHRS, CDR2 YFSETQ. The CDR3 spans 16 residues. The J segment lost 6 bases and the V segment lost 4 bases, leaving 3 bases of the junction unmatched. The CDR3 sequence: CASSVGLAGGPGELFF. The CDR3 region has the DNA TGCGCCAGCAGCGTGGGACTAGCGGGGGGGCCCGGGGAGCTGTTTTTT.